This T cell receptor (beta chain) was identified in a study of regulatory T cells in long-lasting Graves disease. Time point specified: newly diagnosed GD, antithyroid drugs for less than 3 months. From PBMCs, RNA was extracted and then used to make the TCR library. The TCR beta library used iRepertoire HTBI primers with Arm-PCR amplification of CDR3. A single record per CDR3 protein comes from TCRdb applying MiXCR to the multiplex PCR reads. The sample includes roughly 360,000 distinct CDR3 sequences, 12% seen only once; the top ten take under 20%. In this sample, this clonotype turned up many times. Trimming left V 2 bases short and J 3 bases short, with 8 bases between. This CDR3 has 14 amino acids. Germline V gives CDR1 PRHDT, CDR2 FYEKMQ (reference sequence). The data were also submitted as part of a second study, on T cells in Graves' hyperthyroidism and ophthalmopathy.

The material sequenced was peripheral blood mononuclear cells (PBMCs), taken at new diagnosis, from a patient treated with antithyroid drugs. The sequence derives from a woman between 18 and 29 years old with Graves disease. This rearrangement joins TRBV13 to TRBJ2-1; D is perhaps TRBD2 (5 bases). The CDR3 DNA reads as TGTGCCAGCAGCTTAAACGGGATCTACAATGAGCAGTTCTTC. It encodes CASSLNGIYNEQFF.